This T cell receptor (beta chain) was observed in a study of CD4+ T cells in melanoma. Points from the study as a whole: CD8+ T cell, macrophage and B cell function reportedly correlated with neoantigen-specific CD4+ T cells.

Of note for this clone: What it recognizes is unknown.

The assay was immunoSEQ multiplex PCR, and TCRdb's table has in-frame clones only and misses some. The table includes fewer than 150,000 clones, 85% to 95% detected once. The CDR3 spans 13 residues. V lost 3 bases and J 2 bases, leaving 7 bases between the germline ends. Germline values: CDR1 SGHRS, CDR2 YFSETQ. The chain combines TRBV5-1 with TRBJ2-3; D remains unclear. The receptor comes from a human donor with melanoma. CDR3 loop: CASSSLPTDTQYF. The CDR3 bases are TGCGCCAGCAGCTCGCTACCCACAGATACGCAGTATTTT. Variable domain in full (rest from reference TRBV5-1 and TRBJ2-3): KAGVTQTPRYLIKTRGQQVTLSCSPISGHRSVSWYQQTPGQGLQFLFEYFSETQRNKGNFPGRFSGRQFSNSRSEMNVSTLELGDSALYLCASSSLPTDTQYFGPGTRLTVL.